This T cell receptor beta chain was obtained from a study of blood T cell repertoires in COVID-19. In the study overall: Both acute and convalescent COVID-19 samples were obtained from the United States, Italy and Spain.

Sequenced by immunoSEQ multiplex PCR; TCRdb stores in-frame clones only, minus some. The sample lists about 240,000 clones; about 83% were seen once. Trimming took 5 bases from V and 5 from J, leaving 15 bases between them. Germline V gene lookup returns CDR1 LNHNV and CDR2 YYDKDF (reference sequence). The CDR3 is 14 amino acids. The sequenced sample consisted of peripheral blood. The gene calls are TRBV15 and TRBJ2-5, with D perhaps TRBD1 (6 bases). The TCR comes from a young man who had recovered from COVID-19. CDR3 nucleotides: TGTGCCACCAGCCGCGGCCAGGGGCGGGAGACCCAGTACTTC. Protein sequence: CATSRGQGRETQYF.